Listed below are T cell receptor beta chains from one sample, sequenced in a study of blood T cells in healthy people across ages. TCRdb analysed the 5' RACE reads with MiXCR anew, one entry per CDR3 protein. The data hold about 800,000 distinct CDR3 sequences, with nearly 60% observed a single time. Source material: blood. Receptors were obtained from a man aged 25-45 years in good health. Both conserved end residues are part of each CDR3. D genes are given only for firm matches. Some rows mark clone size as missing; the rest say once, few, many or name a class of expanded clone.

J: TRBJ2-7
size: few
V: TRBV21-1
D: NA
DNA: TGTGCCAGCAGCAAAGTTGGACTAGACTCCTACGAGCAGTACTTC
CDR3: CASSKVGLDSYEQYF

J: TRBJ1-2
size: many
V: TRBV2
D: NA
DNA: TGTGCCAGCAGTGATGACAGGATCTATGGCTACACCTTC
CDR3: CASSDDRIYGYTF

J: TRBJ1-1
size: NA
V: TRBV2
D: NA
DNA: TGTGCCAGCAGTGAAGAGGTAAACACTGAAGCTTTCTTT
CDR3: CASSEEVNTEAFF

J: TRBJ2-1
size: NA
V: TRBV11-2
D: NA
DNA: TGTGCCAGCAGCTTAGTAGGCAACTACAATGAGCAGTTCTTC
CDR3: CASSLVGNYNEQFF

J: TRBJ2-3
size: few
V: TRBV20-1
D: TRBD2
DNA: TGCAGTGCTAGAGTCCCAGCGGGAGTACCAGATACGCAGTATTTT
CDR3: CSARVPAGVPDTQYF

J: TRBJ2-1
size: NA
V: TRBV27
D: NA
DNA: TGTGCCAGCAATTCTCGCGGACATAAGTCCTACAATGAGCAGTTCTTC
CDR3: CASNSRGHKSYNEQFF

J: TRBJ1-6
size: few
V: TRBV6-2/TRBV6-3
D: NA
DNA: TGTGCCAGCAGTTACTCGCAAGGACGGCGAACCAATTCACCCCTCCACTTT
CDR3: CASSYSQGRRTNSPLHF

J: TRBJ2-3
size: NA
V: TRBV3-1
D: NA
DNA: TGTGCCAGCAGCCAAGGCCTATTTAAGGGCACAGATACGCAGTATTTT
CDR3: CASSQGLFKGTDTQYF

J: TRBJ2-2
size: NA
V: TRBV20-1
D: NA
DNA: TGCAGTGCTAGTAATCTCGGGACATCTGTCGGGGAGCTGTTTTTT
CDR3: CSASNLGTSVGELFF

J: TRBJ2-7
size: NA
V: TRBV7-2
D: NA
DNA: TGTGCCAGCAGCTTAAGGGTTCTTTATGGGGGGGAGCAGTACTTC
CDR3: CASSLRVLYGGEQYF